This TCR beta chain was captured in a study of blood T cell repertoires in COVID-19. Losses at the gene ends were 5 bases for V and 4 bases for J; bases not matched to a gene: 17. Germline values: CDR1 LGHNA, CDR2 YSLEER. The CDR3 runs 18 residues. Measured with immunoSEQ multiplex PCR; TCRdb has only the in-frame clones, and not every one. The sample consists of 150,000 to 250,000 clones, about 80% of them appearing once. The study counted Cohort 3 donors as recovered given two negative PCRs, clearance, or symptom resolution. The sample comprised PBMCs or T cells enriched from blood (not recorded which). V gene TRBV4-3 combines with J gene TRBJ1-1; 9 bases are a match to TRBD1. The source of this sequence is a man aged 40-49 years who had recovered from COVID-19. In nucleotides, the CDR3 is TGCGCCAGCAGCAGGATGCCGGGACAGGGTGGAGAAAGCACTGAAGCTTTCTTT. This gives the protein CASSRMPGQGGESTEAFF.